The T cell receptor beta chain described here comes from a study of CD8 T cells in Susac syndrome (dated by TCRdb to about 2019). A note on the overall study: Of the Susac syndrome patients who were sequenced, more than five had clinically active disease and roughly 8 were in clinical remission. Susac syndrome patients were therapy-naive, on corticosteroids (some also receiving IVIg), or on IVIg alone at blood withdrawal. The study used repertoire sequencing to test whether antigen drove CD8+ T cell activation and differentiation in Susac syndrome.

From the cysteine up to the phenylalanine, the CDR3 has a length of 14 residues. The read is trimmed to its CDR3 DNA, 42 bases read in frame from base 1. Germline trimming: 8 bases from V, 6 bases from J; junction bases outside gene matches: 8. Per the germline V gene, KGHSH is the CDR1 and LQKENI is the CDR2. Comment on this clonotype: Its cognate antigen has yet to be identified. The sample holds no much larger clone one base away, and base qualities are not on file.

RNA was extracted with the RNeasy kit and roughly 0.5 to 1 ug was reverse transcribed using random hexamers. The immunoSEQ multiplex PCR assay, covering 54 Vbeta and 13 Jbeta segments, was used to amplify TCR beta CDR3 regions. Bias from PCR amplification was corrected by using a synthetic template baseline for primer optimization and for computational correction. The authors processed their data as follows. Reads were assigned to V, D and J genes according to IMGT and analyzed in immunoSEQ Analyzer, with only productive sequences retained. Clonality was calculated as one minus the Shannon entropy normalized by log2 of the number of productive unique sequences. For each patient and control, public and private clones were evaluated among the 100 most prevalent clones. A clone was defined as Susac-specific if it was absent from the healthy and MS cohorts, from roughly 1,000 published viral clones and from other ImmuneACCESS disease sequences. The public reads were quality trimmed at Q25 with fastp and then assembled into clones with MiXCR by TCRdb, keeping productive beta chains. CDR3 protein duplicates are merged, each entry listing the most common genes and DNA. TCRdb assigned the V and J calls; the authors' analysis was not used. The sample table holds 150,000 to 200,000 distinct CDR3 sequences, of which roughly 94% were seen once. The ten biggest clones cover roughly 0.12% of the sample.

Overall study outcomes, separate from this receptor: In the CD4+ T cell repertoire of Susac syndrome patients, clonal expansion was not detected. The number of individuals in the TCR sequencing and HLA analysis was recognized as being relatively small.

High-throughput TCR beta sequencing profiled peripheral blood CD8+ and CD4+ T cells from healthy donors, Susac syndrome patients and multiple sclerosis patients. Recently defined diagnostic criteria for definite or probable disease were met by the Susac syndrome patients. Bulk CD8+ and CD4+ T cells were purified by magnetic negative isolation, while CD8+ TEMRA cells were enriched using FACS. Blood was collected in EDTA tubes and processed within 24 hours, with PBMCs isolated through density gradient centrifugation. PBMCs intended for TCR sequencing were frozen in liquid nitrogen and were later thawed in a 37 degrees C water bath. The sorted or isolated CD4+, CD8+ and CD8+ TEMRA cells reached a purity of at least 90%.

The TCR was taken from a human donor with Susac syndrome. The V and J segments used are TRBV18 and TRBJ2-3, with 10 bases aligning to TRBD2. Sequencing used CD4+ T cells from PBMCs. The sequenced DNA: TGTGCCAGCACCGGGACTAGCGAACCCGATACGCAGTATTTT. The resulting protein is CASTGTSEPDTQYF.